Included here is one TCR beta chain sequence, with context. Its binding antigen is unknown. Base qualities are not at hand, and no much larger clone is one base apart. The sample comes from a study of T-cell reconstitution after alpha-beta-depleted transplantation in children listed by TCRdb under 2016. Broadly, across the study: T-cell immune reconstitution after TCRalphabeta/CD19-depleted allogeneic hematopoietic cell transplantation in children was quantitatively tracked in the study by means of TCR repertoire profiling. Findings and caveats that apply to the study as a whole: The apparently early alphabetaT-cell count recovery about two months after transplant was reportedly dependent on only several hundred rapidly expanded clones derived from non-depleted graft cells. Over subsequent months, a decline in hyperexpanded clone frequencies was noted, and after one year, T-cell counts and TCRbeta diversity were mostly ascribed to newly produced T cells. In some patients, high TCRbeta diversity at day 60 was attributed to recipient T cells and intrathymic progenitors that had survived conditioning.

Receptor amplification or capture employed PCR. Sequencer: Illumina HiSeq 2500. To normalize quantification of the TCRbeta repertoire, the TCR libraries were built with molecular barcoding that relied on unique molecular identifiers. TCRdb itself trimmed the public reads at Q25 with fastp, ran MiXCR and retained productive beta chains. Rows merge per CDR3 protein into single entries with the most common DNA and genes. This sample lists more than 200,000 distinct CDR3 sequences; 7.5% to 9.5% were detected once. Of the sample, 35% falls within the top ten clones. V lost 1 base and J lost 3 bases; the stretch between them is 13 bases long. CDR1 and CDR2, looked up from the germline V gene, are SGHDT and YYEEEE. Reading from cysteine to phenylalanine, the CDR3 counts 15 amino acids. The kept DNA is CDR3 alone, 45 bases in frame from the first base. Per the publication, the treatment or condition label means: allogeneic hematopoietic cell transplantation with graft depleted of TCRalphabeta T cells and CD19 B cells. The children who served as transplant recipients had been given grafts of TCRalphabeta/CD19-depleted allogeneic hematopoietic cells.

This TCR derives from a male patient between 2 and 15 years old who had a stem cell transplant for acute myeloid leukemia, so the T cells may come from the graft donor. This sequence uses TRBV5-6 and TRBJ1-2, and TRBD1 may be the D gene, going by 5 matching bases. The sequenced sample was PBMCs, mostly from graft donor cells, obtained 360 days after TCRalphabeta/CD19-depleted stem cell transplant. The nucleotides are TGTGCCAGCAGCTTGACCACCGGGGACCACTATGGCTACACCTTC. The translation is CASSLTTGDHYGYTF.